This TCR beta chain was found in a study of beta chain features in type 1 diabetes. Post-sort purity exceeded 95% for all sorted populations. The isolated RNA, all of it, was reverse transcribed, so expressed TCRB transcripts were what got sequenced. Clones were sequenced by immunoSEQ multiplex PCR, and TCRdb holds only the in-frame ones, with some missing. Here the sample spans a few hundred thousand clones, about 14% being singletons. Only a few counts were recorded for this clone. Sequenced material: naive CD4+ T cells from blood. The TCR sequence derives from a woman aged 18-29 years in good health.

The CDR3 sequence: CAWATGTYNQPQHF. The CDR3 bases are TGTGCCTGGGCGACAGGGACCTACAATCAGCCCCAGCATTTT. This chain links TRBV30 with TRBJ1-5; 7 nucleotides line up with TRBD1. This CDR3 is 14 amino acids long. The germline CDR1 and CDR2 sequences are GTSNPN and SVGIG (reference sequence). V dropped 5 bases and J dropped 3; count of bases not matched to a gene: 7.